The 6 T cell receptor beta chains reported below all come from one sample, sequenced in a study of blood T cell repertoires in COVID-19. Profiled with immunoSEQ multiplex PCR; TCRdb holds only in-frame clones, not every one. Among around 130,000 clones listed, 75% to 90% were seen once. Sequenced: peripheral blood. The receptors derive from a human donor in a cohort sampled during active COVID-19.

This chain connects TRBV30 to TRBJ1-5, with no clear D. Germline V lookup: CDR1 GTSNPN, CDR2 SVGIG (reference sequence). V was pared by 4 bases and J by 8 bases, with 12 bases between. The CDR3 contains 12 residues. CDR3 residues: CAWITITKPQHF. CDR3 nucleotide sequence: TGTGCCTGGATTACTATAACTAAGCCCCAGCATTTT.

This clone was detected only a few times. The J gene is TRBJ1-1, the V gene TRBV6-6, with D unresolved. Germline lookup yields CDR1 MNHNY and CDR2 SVGAGI (reference sequence). Trimming cost V 4 bases and J 4 bases, with 7 bases left between them. CDR3 length: 12 residues. The CDR3 sequence is CASSSVPTEAFF. The CDR3 DNA sequence: TGTGCCAGCAGTTCCGTTCCCACTGAAGCTTTCTTT.

J is TRBJ1-2 and V is TRBV18; D remains unclear. The CDR3 covers 14 residues. Trimming took off 6 bases at V and 3 bases at J, with 14 bases between the two ends. Germline V CDR1 and CDR2: KGHSH, LQKENI. CDR3 nucleotide sequence: TGTGCCAGCTCCCCGCGAGGAGGGCACTATGGCTACACCTTC. Encoded protein: CASSPRGGHYGYTF.

The chain has TRBV5-1 and TRBJ2-1; D is possibly TRBD2 (5 bases). Germline assignment: CDR1 SGHRS and CDR2 YFSETQ. V shed 0 bases and J shed 0 bases, with 10 bases lying between them. CDR3 length: 16 residues. CDR3: CASSLDQRGSYNEQFF. CDR3 DNA: TGCGCCAGCAGCTTGGACCAACGGGGCTCCTACAATGAGCAGTTCTTC.

The chain recombines TRBV6-5 with TRBJ1-2; D gene uncertain. The CDR3 has 14 residues. Germline CDR1 is MNHEY and CDR2 is SVGAGI. The V gene lost 6 bases and the J gene lost 7 bases, with 18 bases spanning the gap. As DNA, the CDR3 is TGTGCCAGCAGGGACGACGGCTGGGGAGGTGGCTACACCTTC. It yields the protein CASRDDGWGGGYTF.

V and J are TRBV4-3 and TRBJ1-2; D gene unclear. Trimming cost V 0 bases and J 6 bases, with 14 bases left between them. CDR1 LGHNA and CDR2 YSLEER come from the germline V gene. The CDR3 consists of 15 residues. The CDR3 coding sequence is TGCGCCAGCAGCCAAGAGGGCCGGCAGGCTAATGGCTACACCTTC. As protein: CASSQEGRQANGYTF.